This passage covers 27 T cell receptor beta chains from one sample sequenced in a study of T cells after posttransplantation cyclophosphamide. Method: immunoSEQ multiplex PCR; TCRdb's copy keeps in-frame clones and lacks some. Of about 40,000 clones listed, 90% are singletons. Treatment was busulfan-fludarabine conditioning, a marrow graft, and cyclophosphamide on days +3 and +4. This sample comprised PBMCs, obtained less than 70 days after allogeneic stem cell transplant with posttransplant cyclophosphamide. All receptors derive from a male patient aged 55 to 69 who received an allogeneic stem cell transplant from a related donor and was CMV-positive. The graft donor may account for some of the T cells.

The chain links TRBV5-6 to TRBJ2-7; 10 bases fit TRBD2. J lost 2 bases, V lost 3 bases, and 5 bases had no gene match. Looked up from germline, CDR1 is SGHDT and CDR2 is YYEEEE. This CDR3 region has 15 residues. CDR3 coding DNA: TGTGCCAGCAGCTACGGACTAGCGGCAACCTACGAGCAGTACGTC. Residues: CASSYGLAATYEQYV.

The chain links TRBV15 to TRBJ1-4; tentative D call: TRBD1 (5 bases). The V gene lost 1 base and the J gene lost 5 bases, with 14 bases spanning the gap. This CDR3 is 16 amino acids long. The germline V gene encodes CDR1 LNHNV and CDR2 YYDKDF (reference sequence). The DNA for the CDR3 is TGTGCCACCAGCAGAGCTCTCGACAGACCCAATGAAAAACTGTTTTTT. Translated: CATSRALDRPNEKLFF.

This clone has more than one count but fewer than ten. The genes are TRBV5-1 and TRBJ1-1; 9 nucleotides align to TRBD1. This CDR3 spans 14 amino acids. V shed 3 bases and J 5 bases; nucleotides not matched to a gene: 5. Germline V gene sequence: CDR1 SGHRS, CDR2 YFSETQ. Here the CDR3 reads CASSSGQGKTEAFF. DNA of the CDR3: TGCGCCAGCAGCTCGGGACAGGGAAAAACTGAAGCTTTCTTT.

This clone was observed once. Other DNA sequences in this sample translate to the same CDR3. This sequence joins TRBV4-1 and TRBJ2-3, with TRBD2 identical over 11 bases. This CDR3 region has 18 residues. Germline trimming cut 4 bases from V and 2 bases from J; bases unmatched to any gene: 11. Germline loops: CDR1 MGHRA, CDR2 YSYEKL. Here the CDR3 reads CASSPGLAGLISTDTQYF. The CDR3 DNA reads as TGCGCCAGCAGCCCAGGACTAGCGGGCCTTATATCCACAGATACGCAGTATTTT.

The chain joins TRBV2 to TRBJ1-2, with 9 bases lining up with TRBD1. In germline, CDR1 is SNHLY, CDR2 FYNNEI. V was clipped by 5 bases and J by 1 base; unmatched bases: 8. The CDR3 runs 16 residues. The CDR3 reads CASSWDREGRNYGYTF. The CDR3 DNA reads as TGTGCCAGCAGTTGGGACAGGGAAGGGCGTAACTATGGCTACACCTTC.

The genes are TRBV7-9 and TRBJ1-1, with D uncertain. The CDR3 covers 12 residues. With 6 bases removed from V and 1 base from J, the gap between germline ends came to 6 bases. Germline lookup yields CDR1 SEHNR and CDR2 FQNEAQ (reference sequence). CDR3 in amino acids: CASRSRNTEAFF. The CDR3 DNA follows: TGTGCCAGCAGGTCCAGGAACACTGAAGCTTTCTTT.

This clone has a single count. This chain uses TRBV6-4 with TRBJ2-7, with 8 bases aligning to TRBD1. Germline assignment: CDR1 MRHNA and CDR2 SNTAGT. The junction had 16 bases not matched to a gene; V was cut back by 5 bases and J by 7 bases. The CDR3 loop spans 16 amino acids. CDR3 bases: TGTGCCAGCAGTCCGGGCCCCAGACAGGGGCTGGGGGAGCAGTACTTC. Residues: CASSPGPRQGLGEQYF.

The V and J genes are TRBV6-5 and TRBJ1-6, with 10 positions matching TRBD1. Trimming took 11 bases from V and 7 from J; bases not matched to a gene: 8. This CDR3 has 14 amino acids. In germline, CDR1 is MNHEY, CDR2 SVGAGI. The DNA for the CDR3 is TGTGCCGGCACTCTGGGACAGGGGAATTCACCCCTCCACTTT. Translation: CAGTLGQGNSPLHF.

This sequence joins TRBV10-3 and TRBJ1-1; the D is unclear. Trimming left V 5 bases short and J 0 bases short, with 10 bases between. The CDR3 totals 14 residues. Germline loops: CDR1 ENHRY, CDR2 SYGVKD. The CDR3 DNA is TGTGCCATCAGTTTGCAGGCTATGAACACTGAAGCTTTCTTT. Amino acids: CAISLQAMNTEAFF.

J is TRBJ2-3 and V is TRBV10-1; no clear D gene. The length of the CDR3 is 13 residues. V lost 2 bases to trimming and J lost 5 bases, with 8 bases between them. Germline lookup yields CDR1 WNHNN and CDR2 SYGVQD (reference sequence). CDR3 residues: CASSEIPGDTQYF. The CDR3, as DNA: TGCGCCAGCAGTGAGATCCCCGGAGATACGCAGTATTTT.

In DNA form, the CDR3 reads TGTGCCAGCAGACGAGACACCGACTATGGCTACACCTTC. Its translation is CASRRDTDYGYTF. The J gene is TRBJ1-2, the V gene TRBV7-9; no clear D gene. The CDR3 spans 13 residues. The germline gives CDR1 SEHNR, CDR2 FQNEAQ (reference sequence). V lost 6 bases to trimming and J lost 3 bases, with 11 bases between them.

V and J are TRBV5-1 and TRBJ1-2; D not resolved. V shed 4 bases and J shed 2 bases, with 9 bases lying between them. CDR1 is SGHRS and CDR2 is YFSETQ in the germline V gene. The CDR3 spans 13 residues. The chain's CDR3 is CASSQDQNYGYTF. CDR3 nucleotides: TGCGCCAGCAGCCAGGATCAAAACTATGGCTACACCTTC.

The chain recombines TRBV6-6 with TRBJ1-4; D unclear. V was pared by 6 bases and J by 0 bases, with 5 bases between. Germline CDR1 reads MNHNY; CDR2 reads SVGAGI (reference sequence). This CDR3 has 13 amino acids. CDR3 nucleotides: TGTGCCAGCAGCCCTACAACTAATGAAAAACTGTTTTTT. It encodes CASSPTTNEKLFF.

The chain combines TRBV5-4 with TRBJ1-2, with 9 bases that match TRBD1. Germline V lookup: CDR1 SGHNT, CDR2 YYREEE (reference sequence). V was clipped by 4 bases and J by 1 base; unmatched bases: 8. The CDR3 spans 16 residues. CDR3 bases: TGTGCCAGCAGCCCGCCACCGGGACAGGGTAACTATGGCTACACCTTC. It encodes CASSPPPGQGNYGYTF.

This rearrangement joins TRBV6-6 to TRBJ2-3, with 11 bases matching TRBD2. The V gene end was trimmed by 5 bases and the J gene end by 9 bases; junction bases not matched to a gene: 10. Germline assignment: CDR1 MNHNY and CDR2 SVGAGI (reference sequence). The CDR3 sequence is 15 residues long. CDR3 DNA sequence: TGTGCCAGCAGTCCGACTAGCGGGAACGGGGGGACGCAGTATTTT. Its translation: CASSPTSGNGGTQYF.

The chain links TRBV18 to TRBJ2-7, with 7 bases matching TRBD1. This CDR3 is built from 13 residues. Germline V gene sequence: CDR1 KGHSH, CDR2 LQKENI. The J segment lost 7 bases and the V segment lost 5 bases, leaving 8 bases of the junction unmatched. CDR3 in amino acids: CASSYDRVGEQYV. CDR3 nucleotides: TGTGCCAGCTCATATGACAGGGTGGGGGAGCAGTACGTC.

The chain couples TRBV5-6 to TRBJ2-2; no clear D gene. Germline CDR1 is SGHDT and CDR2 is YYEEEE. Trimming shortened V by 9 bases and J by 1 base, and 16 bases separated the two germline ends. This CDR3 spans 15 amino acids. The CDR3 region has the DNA TGTGCCACCGGCCGGCGACACCTGAACACCGGGGAGCTGTTTTTT. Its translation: CATGRRHLNTGELFF.

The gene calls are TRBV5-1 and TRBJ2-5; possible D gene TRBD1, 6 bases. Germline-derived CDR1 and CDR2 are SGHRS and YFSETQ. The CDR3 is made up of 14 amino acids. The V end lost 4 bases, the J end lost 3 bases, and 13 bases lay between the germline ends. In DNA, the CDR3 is TGCGCCAGCAGCCCCGGGACAACAAAAGAGACCCAGTACTTC. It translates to CASSPGTTKETQYF.

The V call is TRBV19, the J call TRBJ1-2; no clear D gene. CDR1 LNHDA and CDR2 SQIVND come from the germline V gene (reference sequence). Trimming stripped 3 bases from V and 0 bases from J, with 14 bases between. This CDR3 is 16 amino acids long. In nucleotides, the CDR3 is TGTGCCAGTAGTATTTTCGGCAGGTTAGCTAACTATGGCTACACCTTC. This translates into CASSIFGRLANYGYTF.

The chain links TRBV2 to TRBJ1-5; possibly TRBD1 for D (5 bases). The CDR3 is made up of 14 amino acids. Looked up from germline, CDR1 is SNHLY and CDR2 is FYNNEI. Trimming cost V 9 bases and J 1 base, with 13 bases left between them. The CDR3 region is CASMPGLSNQPQHF. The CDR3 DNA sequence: TGTGCCAGTATGCCAGGGTTAAGCAATCAGCCCCAGCATTTT.

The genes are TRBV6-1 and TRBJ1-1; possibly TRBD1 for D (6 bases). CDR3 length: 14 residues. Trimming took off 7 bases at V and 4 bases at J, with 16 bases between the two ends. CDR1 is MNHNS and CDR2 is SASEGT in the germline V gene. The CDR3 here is CASTRQDLGTEAFF. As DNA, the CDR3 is TGTGCCAGCACCAGACAGGACCTTGGCACTGAAGCTTTCTTT.

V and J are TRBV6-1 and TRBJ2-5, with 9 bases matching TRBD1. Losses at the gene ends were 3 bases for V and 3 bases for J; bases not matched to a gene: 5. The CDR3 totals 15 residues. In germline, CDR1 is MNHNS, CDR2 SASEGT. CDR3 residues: CASSEGDREEETQYF. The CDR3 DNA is TGTGCCAGCAGTGAGGGGGACAGGGAGGAAGAGACCCAGTACTTC.

CDR3 in amino acids: CASSRTIVGTQHF. The CDR3 bases are TGTGCCAGCAGCCGGACCATCGTCGGGACCCAGCATTTT. The gene calls are TRBV2 and TRBJ1-5, with no clear D. The V end lost 6 bases, the J end lost 11 bases, and 17 bases lay between the germline ends. Per the germline V gene, CDR1 is SNHLY and CDR2 is FYNNEI. The CDR3 covers 13 residues.

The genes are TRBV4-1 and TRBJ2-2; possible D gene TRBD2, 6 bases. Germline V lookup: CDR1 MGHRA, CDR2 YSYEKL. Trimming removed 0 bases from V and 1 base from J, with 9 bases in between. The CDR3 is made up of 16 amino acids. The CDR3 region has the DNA TGCGCCAGCAGCCAAGATGGGGGGAGGAACACCGGGGAGCTGTTTTTT. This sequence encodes CASSQDGGRNTGELFF.

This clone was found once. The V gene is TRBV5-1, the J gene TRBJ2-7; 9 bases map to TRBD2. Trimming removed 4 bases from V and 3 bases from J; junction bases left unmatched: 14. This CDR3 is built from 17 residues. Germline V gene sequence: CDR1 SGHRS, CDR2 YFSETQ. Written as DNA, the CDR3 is TGCGCCAGCAGCCCGGGGACTAGCAGAAGCTTTAACTACGAGCAGTACTTC. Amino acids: CASSPGTSRSFNYEQYF.

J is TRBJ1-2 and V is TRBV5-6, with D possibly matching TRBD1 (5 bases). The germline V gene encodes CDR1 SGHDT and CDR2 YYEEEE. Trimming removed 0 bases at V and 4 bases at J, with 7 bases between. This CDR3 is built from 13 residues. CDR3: CASSLAGIYGYTF. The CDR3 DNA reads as TGTGCCAGCAGCTTGGCAGGGATCTATGGCTACACCTTC.

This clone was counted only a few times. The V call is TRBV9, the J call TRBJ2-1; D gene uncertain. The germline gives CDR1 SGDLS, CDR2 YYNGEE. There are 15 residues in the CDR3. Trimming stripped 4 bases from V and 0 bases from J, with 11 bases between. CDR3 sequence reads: CASSPHSYSYNEQFF. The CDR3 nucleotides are TGTGCCAGCAGCCCTCATTCCTACTCCTACAATGAGCAGTTCTTC.